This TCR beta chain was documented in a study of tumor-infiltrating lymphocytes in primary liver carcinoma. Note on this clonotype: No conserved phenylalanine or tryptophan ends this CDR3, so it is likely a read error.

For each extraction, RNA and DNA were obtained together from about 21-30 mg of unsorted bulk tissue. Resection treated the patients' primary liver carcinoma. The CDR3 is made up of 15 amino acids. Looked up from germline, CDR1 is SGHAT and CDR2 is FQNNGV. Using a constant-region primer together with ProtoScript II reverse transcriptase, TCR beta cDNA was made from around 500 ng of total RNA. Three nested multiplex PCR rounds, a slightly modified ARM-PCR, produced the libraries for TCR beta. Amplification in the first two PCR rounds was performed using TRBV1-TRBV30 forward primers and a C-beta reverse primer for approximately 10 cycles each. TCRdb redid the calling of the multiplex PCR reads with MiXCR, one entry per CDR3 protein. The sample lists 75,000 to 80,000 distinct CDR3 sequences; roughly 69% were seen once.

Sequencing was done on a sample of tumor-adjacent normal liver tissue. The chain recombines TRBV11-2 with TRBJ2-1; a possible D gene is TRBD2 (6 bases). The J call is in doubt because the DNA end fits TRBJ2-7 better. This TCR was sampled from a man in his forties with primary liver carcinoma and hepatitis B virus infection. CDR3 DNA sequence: TGTGCCAGCGGCCCCACACTGGCGGGGAACAATGAGCAGTACTCC. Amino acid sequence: CASGPTLAGNNEQYS.